The following is a TCR beta chain sequence with its context. Its antigen is undetermined. The entry originates in a study of T cell responses to AZD1222 COVID-19 vaccine. General study findings and limits: Variant regions that are unmutated are reportedly the target of nearly half of spike-specific TCRs.

Trimming pared 2 bases from V and 8 bases from J, leaving 9 bases between. Germline-derived CDR1 and CDR2 are MNHEY and SVGAGI. There are 13 residues in the CDR3. Repertoires were generated with immunoSEQ multiplex PCR, while TCRdb's copy carries only in-frame clones and drops some. Here the sample spans roughly 70,000 clones, 87% being singletons. The source is an adult in good health. The chain carries TRBV6-5 and TRBJ1-4; D is uncertain. The sequencing here drew on peripheral blood, taken on day 0 of AZD1222 vaccination. CDR3 loop: CASSYGQKEKLFF. The CDR3 region has the DNA TGTGCCAGCAGTTACGGGCAAAAGGAAAAACTGTTTTTT.